Listed below are T cell receptor beta chains from one sample, sequenced in a study of T cell responses to AZD1222 COVID-19 vaccine. TCRdb's table, derived via immunoSEQ multiplex PCR, lists solely in-frame clones and lacks some. The sample holds about 160,000 clones, 85% to 95% seen once. The specimen comprised peripheral blood, sampled on day 0 of AZD1222 vaccination. These receptors came from an adult in good health. The CDR3 runs from the conserved cysteine through the conserved F or W. D genes are given only for firm matches. Clone sizes are given selectively: once, few, many, or a class where the clone is expanded.

-	TRBV2	-	TRBJ1-2	CASSKASQLYGYTF	TGTGCCAGCTCCAAAGCCAGCCAGCTTTATGGCTACACCTTC
-	TRBV6-1	-	TRBJ1-2	CASSDRQKRDYGYTF	TGTGCCAGCAGTGACCGACAGAAACGGGACTATGGCTACACCTTC
TRBD1	TRBV7-9	-	TRBJ1-1	CASSQRQGPMNTEAFF	TGTGCCAGCAGCCAAAGACAGGGGCCTATGAACACTGAAGCTTTCTTT
-	TRBV28	few	TRBJ1-5	CASTLPRGPQHF	TGTGCCAGCACCTTACCCAGGGGGCCCCAGCATTTT
-	TRBV11-2	once	TRBJ1-2	CASSLWDIYGYTF	TGTGCCAGCAGCTTATGGGACATCTATGGCTACACCTTC
-	TRBV29-1	-	TRBJ1-1	CSVGVGTEAFF	TGCAGCGTTGGGGTAGGCACTGAAGCTTTCTTT
-	TRBV2	-	TRBJ1-5	CASSGGWAGNQPQHF	TGTGCCAGCAGTGGTGGTTGGGCAGGGAATCAGCCCCAGCATTTT
TRBD1	TRBV5-8	-	TRBJ1-2	CASSTGDSSISYTF	TGTGCCAGCAGCACGGGGGACAGCTCCATTAGCTACACCTTC
-	TRBV28	-	TRBJ2-2	CASSPSTREGELFF	TGTGCCAGCAGTCCTAGCACCAGGGAGGGGGAGCTGTTTTTT
-	TRBV5-4	-	TRBJ2-4	CASSSGRDKNIQYF	TGTGCCAGCAGCTCCGGGCGGGACAAAAACATTCAGTACTTC
TRBD1	TRBV7-3	-	TRBJ1-1	CASSLTPGTGEGAFF	TGTGCCAGCAGCTTAACCCCCGGGACAGGGGAAGGAGCTTTCTTT
-	TRBV5-1	-	TRBJ1-1	CASSLSAGSPMNTEAFF	TGCGCCAGCAGCTTGTCGGCAGGTTCTCCCATGAACACTGAAGCTTTCTTT
-	TRBV24-1	-	TRBJ1-2	CATSGGGREGYTF	TGTGCCACCAGTGGGGGCGGCAGGGAAGGCTACACCTTC
TRBD1	TRBV28	once	TRBJ1-5	CASSLTDRGVNQPQHF	TGTGCCAGCAGTTTGACGGACAGGGGGGTCAATCAGCCCCAGCATTTT